This TCR beta chain stems from a study of vaccination and CD4 T cells after COVID-19. Overall study findings and caveats: A median roughly 87% of convalescent patients' SARS-CoV-2-reactive clones emerged only after vaccination.

Noted treatment: approximately 9-day PBMC culture with coronavirus spike peptide pools or control peptides (ViraFEST assay). This clonotype occurred a few times. The target antigen is unknown. The study sequenced cultured CD4+ T cell DNA using the Oncomine TCR Beta short-read assay. A single record per CDR3 protein comes from TCRdb applying MiXCR to the PCR reads. Of more than 20,000 distinct CDR3 sequences listed, 50% are singletons. The material sequenced was CD4+ T cells from blood, cultured in vitro, taken before SARS-CoV-2 vaccination. The clonotype comes from a human donor who received a COVID-19 vaccine.

This CDR3 is CASSHVGLAFF. CDR3 bases: TGTGCCAGCAGTCACGTGGGGCTAGCTTTCTTT. This chain joins TRBV12-3 or TRBV12-4 and TRBJ1-1; TRBD1 might be the D (5 bases). The V and J ends lost 5 bases and 10 bases respectively, with 11 bases between them. CDR3 length: 11 amino acids.